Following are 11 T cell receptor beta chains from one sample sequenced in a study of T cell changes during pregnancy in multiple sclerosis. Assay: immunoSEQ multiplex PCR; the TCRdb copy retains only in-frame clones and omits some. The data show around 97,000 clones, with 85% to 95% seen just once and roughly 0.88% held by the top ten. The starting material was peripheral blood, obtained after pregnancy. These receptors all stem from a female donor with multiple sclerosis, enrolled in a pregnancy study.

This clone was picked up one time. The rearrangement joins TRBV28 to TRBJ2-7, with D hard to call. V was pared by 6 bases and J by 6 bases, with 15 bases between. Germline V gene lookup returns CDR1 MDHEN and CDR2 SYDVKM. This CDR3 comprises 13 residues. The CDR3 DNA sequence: TGTGCCAGCAGCCCTCACTTTAGAGGCGAGCAGTACTTC. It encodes CASSPHFRGEQYF.

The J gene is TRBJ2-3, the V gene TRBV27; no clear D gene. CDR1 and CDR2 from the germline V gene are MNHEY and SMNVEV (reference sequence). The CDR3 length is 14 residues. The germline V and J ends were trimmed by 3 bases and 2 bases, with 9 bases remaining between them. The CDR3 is CASSFRPHTDTQYF. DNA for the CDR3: TGTGCCAGCAGTTTCCGTCCACACACAGATACGCAGTATTTT.

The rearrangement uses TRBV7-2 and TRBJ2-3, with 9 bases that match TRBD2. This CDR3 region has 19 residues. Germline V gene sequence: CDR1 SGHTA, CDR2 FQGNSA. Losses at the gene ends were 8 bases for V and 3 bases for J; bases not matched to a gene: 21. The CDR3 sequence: CASGPRPVAGAWETDTQYF. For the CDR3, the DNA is TGTGCCAGCGGGCCCCGCCCCGTAGCGGGGGCCTGGGAAACAGATACGCAGTATTTT.

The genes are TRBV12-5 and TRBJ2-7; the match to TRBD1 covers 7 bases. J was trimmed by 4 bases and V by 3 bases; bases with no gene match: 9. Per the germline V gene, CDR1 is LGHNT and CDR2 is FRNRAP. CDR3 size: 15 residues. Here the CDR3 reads CASGLEPTGNYEQYF. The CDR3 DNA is TGTGCTAGTGGTTTAGAACCGACAGGGAATTACGAGCAGTACTTC. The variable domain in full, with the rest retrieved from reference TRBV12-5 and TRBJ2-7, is DARVTQTPRHKVTEMGQEVTMRCQPILGHNTVFWYRQTMMQGLELLAYFRNRAPLDDSGMPKDRFSAEMPDATLATLKIQPSEPRDSAVYFCASGLEPTGNYEQYFGPGTRLTVT.

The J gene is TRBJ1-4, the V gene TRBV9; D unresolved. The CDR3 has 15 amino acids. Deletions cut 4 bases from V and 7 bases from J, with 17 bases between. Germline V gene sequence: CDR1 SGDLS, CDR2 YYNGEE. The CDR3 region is CASSPIPTVGEKLFF. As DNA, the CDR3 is TGTGCCAGCAGCCCGATCCCAACAGTCGGTGAAAAACTGTTTTTT.

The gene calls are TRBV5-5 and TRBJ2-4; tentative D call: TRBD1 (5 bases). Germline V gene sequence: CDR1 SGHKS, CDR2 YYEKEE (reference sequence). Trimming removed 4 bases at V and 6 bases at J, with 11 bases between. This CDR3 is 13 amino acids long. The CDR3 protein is CASSQGGGNIQYF. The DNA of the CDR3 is TGTGCCAGCAGCCAGGGCGGTGGAAACATTCAGTACTTC.

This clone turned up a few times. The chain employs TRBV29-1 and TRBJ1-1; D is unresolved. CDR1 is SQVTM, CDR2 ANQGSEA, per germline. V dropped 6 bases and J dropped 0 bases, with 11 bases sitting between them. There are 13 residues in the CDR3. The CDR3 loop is CSVNGGMNTEAFF. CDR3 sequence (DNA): TGCAGCGTGAACGGCGGGATGAACACTGAAGCTTTCTTT.

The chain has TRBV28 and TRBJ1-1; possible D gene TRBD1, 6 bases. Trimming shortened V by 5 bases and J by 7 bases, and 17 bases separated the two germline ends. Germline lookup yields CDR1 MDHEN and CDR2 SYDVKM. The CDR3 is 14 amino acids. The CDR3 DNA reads TGTGCCAGCAGTGACTCGGGGACACGAATTGAAGCTTTCTTT. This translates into CASSDSGTRIEAFF.

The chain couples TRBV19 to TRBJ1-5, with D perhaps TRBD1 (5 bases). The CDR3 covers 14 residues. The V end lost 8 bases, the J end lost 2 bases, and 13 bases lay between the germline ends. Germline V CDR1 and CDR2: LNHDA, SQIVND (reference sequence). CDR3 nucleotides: TGTGCCAGTGCCCTTGGGGGGGGCAATCAGCCCCAGCATTTT. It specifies CASALGGGNQPQHF.

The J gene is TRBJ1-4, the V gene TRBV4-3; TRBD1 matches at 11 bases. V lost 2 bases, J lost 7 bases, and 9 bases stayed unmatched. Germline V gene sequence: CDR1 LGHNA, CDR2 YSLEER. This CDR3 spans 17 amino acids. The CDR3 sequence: CASSQRPSGTGGEKLFF. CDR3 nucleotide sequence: TGCGCCAGCAGCCAACGCCCTTCCGGGACAGGGGGTGAAAAACTGTTTTTT.

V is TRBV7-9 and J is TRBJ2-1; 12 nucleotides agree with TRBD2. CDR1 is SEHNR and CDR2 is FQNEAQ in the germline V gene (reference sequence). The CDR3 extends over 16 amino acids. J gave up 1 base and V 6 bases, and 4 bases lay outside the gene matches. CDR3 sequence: CASSSSGRDSYNEQFF. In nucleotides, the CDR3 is TGTGCCAGCAGTTCTAGCGGGAGGGATTCCTACAATGAGCAGTTCTTC. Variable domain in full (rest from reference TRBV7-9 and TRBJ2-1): DTGVSQNPRHKITKRGQNVTFRCDPISEHNRLYWYRQTLGQGPEFLTYFQNEAQLEKSRLLSDRFSAERPKGSFSTLEIQRTEQGDSAMYLCASSSSGRDSYNEQFFGPGTRLTVL.